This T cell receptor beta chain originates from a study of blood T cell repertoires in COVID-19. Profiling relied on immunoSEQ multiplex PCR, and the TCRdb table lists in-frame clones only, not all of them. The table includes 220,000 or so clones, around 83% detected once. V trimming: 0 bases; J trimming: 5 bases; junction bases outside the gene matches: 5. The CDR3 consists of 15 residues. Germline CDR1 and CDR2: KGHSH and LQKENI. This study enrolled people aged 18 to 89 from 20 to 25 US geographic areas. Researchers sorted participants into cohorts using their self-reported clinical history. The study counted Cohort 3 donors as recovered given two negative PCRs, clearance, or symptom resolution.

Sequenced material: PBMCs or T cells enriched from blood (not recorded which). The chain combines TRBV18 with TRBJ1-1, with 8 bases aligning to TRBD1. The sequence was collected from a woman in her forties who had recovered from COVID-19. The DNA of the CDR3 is TGTGCCAGCTCACCACCGACCAGGGGGCTGACTGAAGCTTTCTTT. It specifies CASSPPTRGLTEAFF.